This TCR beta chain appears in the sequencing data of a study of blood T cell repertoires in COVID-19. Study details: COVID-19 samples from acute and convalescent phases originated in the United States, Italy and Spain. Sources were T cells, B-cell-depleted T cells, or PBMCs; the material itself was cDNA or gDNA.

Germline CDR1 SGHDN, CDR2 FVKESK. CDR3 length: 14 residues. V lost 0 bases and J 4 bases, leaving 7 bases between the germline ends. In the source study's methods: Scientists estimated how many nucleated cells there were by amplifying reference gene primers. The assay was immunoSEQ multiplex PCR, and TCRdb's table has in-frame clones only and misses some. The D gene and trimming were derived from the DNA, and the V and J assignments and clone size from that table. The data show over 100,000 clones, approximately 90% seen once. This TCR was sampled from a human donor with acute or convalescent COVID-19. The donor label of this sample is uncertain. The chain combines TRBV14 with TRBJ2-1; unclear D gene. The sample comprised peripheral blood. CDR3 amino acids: CASSQDSGYNEQFF. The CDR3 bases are TGTGCCAGCAGCCAAGACTCAGGATACAATGAGCAGTTCTTC.